The 8 T cell receptor beta chains listed next were all sequenced from one sample in a study of cytomegalovirus exposure and HLA in healthy donors. PCR used 60 Vbeta primers and 13 Jbeta primers. Using immunoSEQ multiplex PCR, the repertoire was profiled, and TCRdb retains in-frame clones only, with some absent. The table has around 120,000 clones, more than 60% seen once. What was sequenced was PBMCs. All receptors derive from a woman aged 45-60 years in good health and CMV-seropositive.

CDR3 sequence reads: CATRQGGANYGYTF. CDR3 DNA sequence: TGTGCCACAAGACAAGGGGGCGCGAACTATGGCTACACCTTC. The chain links TRBV10-3 to TRBJ1-2; 7 nucleotides line up with TRBD1. Germline V lookup: CDR1 ENHRY, CDR2 SYGVKD. The trim removed 10 bases at V and 2 bases at J, leaving 10 bases unmatched. CDR3 length: 14 residues.

This clone was observed a handful of times. The chain has TRBV19 and TRBJ2-2; 10 bases are a match to TRBD1. Germline lookup yields CDR1 LNHDA and CDR2 SQIVND (reference sequence). Losses at the gene ends were 5 bases for V and 2 bases for J; bases not matched to a gene: 2. The CDR3 contains 15 residues. The CDR3 loop reads CASSGDRGNTGELFF. The CDR3 DNA reads TGTGCCAGTAGTGGGGACAGGGGAAACACCGGGGAGCTGTTTTTT.

This clone appeared once. The chain links TRBV6-1 to TRBJ2-7; possible D gene TRBD2, 6 bases. The germline CDR1 and CDR2 sequences are MNHNS and SASEGT. The CDR3 is 15 residues long. The V end lost 4 bases, the J end lost 2 bases, and 15 bases lay between the germline ends. As DNA, the CDR3 is TGTGCCAGCAGTGGGATAGGTGGCGGGACCTACGAGCAGTACTTC. It encodes CASSGIGGGTYEQYF.

This sequence joins TRBV20-1 and TRBJ1-1; D call uncertain. This CDR3 region has 11 residues. Per germline, CDR1 DFQATT and CDR2 SNEGSKA (reference sequence). The germline V and J ends were trimmed by 1 base and 11 bases, with 11 bases remaining between them. This CDR3 reads CSARGTGRAFF. The CDR3 DNA reads TGCAGTGCTAGAGGAACCGGTCGGGCTTTCTTT.

V and J are TRBV19 and TRBJ1-5; tentative D call: TRBD1 (5 bases). Germline values: CDR1 LNHDA, CDR2 SQIVND (reference sequence). Deletions cut 5 bases from V and 6 bases from J, with 14 bases between. CDR3 length: 14 amino acids. The CDR3 bases are TGTGCCAGTAGTGACCCCAGGGAATTTCAGCCCCAGCATTTT. Its translation: CASSDPREFQPQHF.

The table lists this clone with a count of one. This chain joins TRBV6-1 and TRBJ1-1, with D possibly being TRBD1 (5 bases). The CDR3 extends over 14 amino acids. Trimming left V 7 bases short and J 5 bases short, with 17 bases between. The germline V gene has CDR1 MNHNS and CDR2 SASEGT. The chain's CDR3 is CASKLEGGGTEAFF. Written as DNA, the CDR3 is TGTGCCAGCAAACTAGAGGGCGGGGGAACTGAAGCTTTCTTT.

This clone has only one observation. The rearrangement joins TRBV7-2 to TRBJ2-7; 9 positions agree with TRBD2. The CDR3 sequence is 14 residues long. V gave up 5 bases and J gave up 3 bases; unmatched junction bases: 5. Per germline, CDR1 SGHTA and CDR2 FQGNSA. Here the CDR3 DNA reads TGTGCCAGCAGCCCCTTAGCGGGAGTCTACGAGCAGTACTTC. The encoded protein is CASSPLAGVYEQYF.

The J gene is TRBJ1-2, the V gene TRBV5-1, with D perhaps matching TRBD1 (5 bases). Trimming removed 3 bases at V and 8 bases at J, with 11 bases between. The germline gives CDR1 SGHRS, CDR2 YFSETQ. The CDR3 consists of 12 residues. CDR3 amino acids: CASSYQGDGYTF. The DNA for the CDR3 is TGCGCCAGCAGCTACCAGGGTGACGGCTACACCTTC.